The text below deals with one T cell receptor beta chain. Per the study methods: Amplification from reference gene primers served as the basis for estimated nucleated cell counts. Only in-frame clones appear in the TCRdb table, and some are missing; sequencing was by immunoSEQ multiplex PCR. V, J and clone size are those of that table, while D and trimming were read from the DNA. The repertoire consists of roughly 100,000 clones, with less than 85% occurring once and the leading ten covering 15% to 20%. The CDR3 consists of 13 residues. In germline, CDR1 is SNHLY, CDR2 FYNNEI. V was pared by 6 bases and J by 8 bases, with 3 bases of the junction left unmatched. This entry comes from a study of blood T cell repertoires in COVID-19. Study-level information: The analysed material was cDNA or gDNA that came from T cells, B-cell-depleted T cells, or PBMCs.

The source is an elderly woman with active or convalescent COVID-19. The chain has TRBV2 and TRBJ2-1; 11 bases line up with TRBD2. Source material: peripheral blood. This CDR3 is CASRTSGKDEQFF. The DNA of the CDR3 is TGTGCCAGCAGGACTAGCGGGAAGGATGAGCAGTTCTTC.